The present entry profiles one TCR beta chain with its context. This clone was observed a few times. The clone's antigen remains unknown. Base qualities are not recorded, but no much larger clone differs from it by a single base. TCR beta CDR3 regions were sequenced from DNA using the immunoSEQ Assay. As for the authors' bioinformatics: To compute T cell density, TCR beta template counts were normalized to usable DNA, which was estimated by amplifying housekeeping genes. Using the preseqR package, richness was estimated by extrapolating to 120,000 templates for tissue samples and 400,000 templates for PBMC samples. Clonality was defined as one minus Pielou's evenness. To identify tissue-enriched TCRs, differential abundance testing was run on productive amino-acid clonotypes with a minimum total count of 5 and an alpha of 0.1. The Jaccard Index and the Morisita Overlap Index were used to measure how much the repertoires overlapped between compartments. TCR beta CDR3s were clustered by GLIPH together with public tetramer-defined viral CDR3s, and at least three viral sequences plus V-gene enrichment were required for viral motifs. TCRdb took this table from immuneACCESS and kept in-frame rearrangements with V and J called. Such tables lack part of the clones; where checked against another copy, unresolved V genes explain under half of the gap, and the rest is unexplained. The DNA was the basis for D and trimming; V, J and clone size are from that table. The sample contains around 1,200 clones, 20% to 25% of them found a single time. The biggest ten clones account for around 16% of the sample.

Uninvolved adjacent lung was sampled at least 2 cm away from the tumor margin, and two independent pathologists confirmed that the tissue had no atypia. At diagnosis, peripheral blood, uninvolved tumor-adjacent lung and tumor were collected and were preserved as a mix of fresh-frozen and FFPE material. This record belongs to a study of T cells in localized non-small cell lung cancer (TCRdb year 2020). Background on the whole study: Comparing tumors with uninvolved tumor-adjacent lungs, the study looked at the T cell repertoires of roughly 250 patients with early-stage NSCLC. The cohort comprised 200 to 300 treatment-naïve NSCLC patients with resected, localized lung tumors. The mean age of the NSCLC patients was 60 to 85 years, with 130 or so men and over 100 women.

The CDR3 numbers 14 residues from cysteine through phenylalanine. Left in the record is the CDR3 DNA by itself, 42 bases read in frame from the first base. CDR1 and CDR2 (SGHNT, YENEEA) derive from the germline V gene. The trim is 5 bases for V and 5 bases for J, with a gap of 15 bases between the germline ends. What the authors observed across the whole study: Longer overall survival was associated with higher blood T cell density, whereas shorter survival was associated with higher adjacent-lung clonality. Because of the exploratory design, TCR variables were selected using unadjusted p-values without false-discovery rate correction. Uninvolved tumor-adjacent lung showed the highest T cell clonality, higher than tumor, which suggests more focused antigenic responses in the uninvolved tumor-adjacent lung. Of the top 100 tumor clones, a median of roughly 53 were detected in paired uninvolved adjacent lung; over 25 were also among that lung's top 100. Because multi-region sequencing of the tumors was not done, intratumor heterogeneity could not be ruled out.

The chain was built from TRBV11-3 and TRBJ2-5; perhaps TRBD1 is the D gene, with 6 bases matching. The sample in question was normal lung tissue next to the tumor, obtained before any cancer treatment. The TCR comes from a female donor aged 60 or older with stage I squamous cell lung carcinoma. The CDR3 reads CASSPQQGVETQYF. At the DNA level, the sequence is TGTGCCAGCAGCCCGCAACAGGGTGTGGAGACCCAGTACTTC.